This TCR beta chain was profiled in a study of cytomegalovirus exposure and HLA in healthy donors. Study-level background: A prior analysis found around 110 million unique TCR beta sequences from 170 million or so T cells.

As concerns this clone: As yet, its antigen is unknown.

Regarding the study as a whole: There were around 160 TCR beta chains listed as cytomegalovirus-associated. Researchers reported in a later analysis that common viral pathogens appeared linked to several top clusters. Later, an analysis showed that TCR beta chains associated with HLA were more clonally expanded than others that were equally common.

Primers for the PCR totalled 60 Vbeta and 13 Jbeta. TCRdb keeps only in-frame clones here, not all; method: immunoSEQ multiplex PCR. Among some 150,000 clones listed, less than 80% were seen once. The germline V gene encodes CDR1 MNHEY and CDR2 SMNVEV (reference sequence). V was trimmed by 3 bases and J by 3 bases, leaving 3 bases between them. This CDR3 comprises 12 residues. This clonotype was sampled from a man aged 45 to 65 in good health and CMV-seropositive. This chain connects TRBV27 to TRBJ1-5; D not certain. Sequenced: PBMCs. The CDR3 region is CASSFNNQPQHF. DNA of the CDR3: TGTGCCAGCAGTTTTAACAATCAGCCCCAGCATTTT.